The T cell receptor (beta chain) described here comes from a study of glioma-infiltrating T cells after dendritic cell vaccination. Clones were read by immunoSEQ multiplex PCR, and TCRdb kept only the in-frame ones, dropping some. Altogether some 91,000 clones are present, more than 80% being singletons, with the ten largest covering roughly 2.1%. The time point here: after dendritic cell vaccination, including at tumor progression/relapse. Sequenced here: blood, sampled after dendritic cell vaccination. The TCR comes from a human donor with glioblastoma.

DNA of the CDR3: TGTGCCAGCAGCTTAACAGGGGGCAATTACGAGCAGTACTTC. Translating it yields CASSLTGGNYEQYF. The rearrangement joins TRBV7-2 to TRBJ2-7, with 9 bases lining up with TRBD1. The CDR3 covers 14 residues. Trimming took 2 bases from V and 4 from J; bases not matched to a gene: 3. In germline, CDR1 is SGHTA, CDR2 FQGNSA.